A single sample is the source of the 22 T cell receptor beta chains below, sequenced in a study of T cell changes during pregnancy in multiple sclerosis. The repertoire was sequenced with immunoSEQ multiplex PCR; TCRdb's copy has only in-frame clones and lacks some. The table includes 80,000 to 100,000 clones, roughly 92% detected once. Material: peripheral blood, obtained in the first trimester of pregnancy. These receptors were taken from a female donor with multiple sclerosis, enrolled in a pregnancy study.

V usage is TRBV5-1 and J usage is TRBJ2-1, with TRBD1 matching over 10 bases. CDR3 length: 14 amino acids. J lost 6 bases, V lost 4 bases, and 4 bases had no gene match. Germline-derived CDR1 and CDR2 are SGHRS and YFSETQ. Written as DNA, the CDR3 is TGCGCCAGCAGCAGTGGACAGGGGGGCAATGAGCAGTTCTTC. Its protein is CASSSGQGGNEQFF. The full variable domain, with the rest looked up from reference TRBV5-1 and TRBJ2-1, is KAGVTQTPRYLIKTRGQQVTLSCSPISGHRSVSWYQQTPGQGLQFLFEYFSETQRNKGNFPGRFSGRQFSNSRSEMNVSTLELGDSALYLCASSSGQGGNEQFFGPGTRLTVL.

The rearrangement uses TRBV30 and TRBJ2-2; D is possibly TRBD2 (6 bases). Trimming shortened V by 2 bases and J by 2 bases, and 18 bases separated the two germline ends. The germline V gene encodes CDR1 GTSNPN and CDR2 SVGIG (reference sequence). The CDR3 sequence is 17 residues long. The CDR3 sequence: CAWSPPGWEVNTGELFF. In DNA form, the CDR3 reads TGTGCCTGGAGTCCTCCGGGGTGGGAGGTCAACACCGGGGAGCTGTTTTTT.

V gene TRBV5-6 combines with J gene TRBJ2-3; a weak D match, TRBD1 (5 bases). Trimming removed 2 bases at V and 6 bases at J, with 13 bases between. This CDR3 spans 14 amino acids. Germline values: CDR1 SGHDT, CDR2 YYEEEE. The CDR3 DNA sequence: TGTGCCAGCAGCTTCCCAGGGATAGAGGATACGCAGTATTTT. Its protein product is CASSFPGIEDTQYF.

V and J are TRBV28 and TRBJ2-3; TRBD2 matches at 12 bases. This CDR3 comprises 16 residues. Trimming cost V 1 base and J 3 bases; bases outside gene matches: 2. Germline V gene lookup returns CDR1 MDHEN and CDR2 SYDVKM. CDR3 nucleotide sequence: TGTGCCAGCAGTTTATCGACTAGCGGGAGTACAGATACGCAGTATTTT. Translated, it gives CASSLSTSGSTDTQYF.

Worth noting for this clone: At one end, the junction sequence differs from germline, possibly due to a read error. The chain carries TRBV7-7 and TRBJ2-1, with D possibly being TRBD2 (6 bases). The CDR3 covers 14 residues. Germline-derived CDR1 and CDR2 are SSHAT and FNYEAQ (reference sequence). Here the CDR3 DNA reads TGTGCTAGCAGCGCTAGCGCTAAGGGCGATGAGCAGTTCTTC. This encodes CASSASAKGDEQFF.

The chain recombines TRBV6-5 with TRBJ1-1, with TRBD1 matching over 8 bases. The length of the CDR3 is 15 residues. The germline V gene encodes CDR1 MNHEY and CDR2 SVGAGI. With 2 bases clipped from V and 2 bases from J, the junction kept 4 bases outside the gene matches. As DNA, the CDR3 is TGTGCCAGCAGTTACCCACAGGGGGGAAACACTGAAGCTTTCTTT. Its protein product is CASSYPQGGNTEAFF.

This chain uses TRBV30 with TRBJ1-3; 11 nucleotides align to TRBD1. CDR3 length: 17 residues. CDR1 and CDR2 (germline): GTSNPN, SVGIG (reference sequence). Trimming cost V 3 bases and J 4 bases; bases outside gene matches: 11. Here the CDR3 reads CAWSMTGQGARGNTIYF. The CDR3 DNA sequence: TGTGCCTGGAGCATGACCGGACAGGGGGCGCGAGGAAACACCATATATTTT.

The chain is built from TRBV4-3 and TRBJ2-1; D gene ambiguous. V lost 3 bases and J 1 base, leaving 7 bases between the germline ends. This CDR3 is 14 amino acids long. Germline V gives CDR1 LGHNA, CDR2 YSLEER. The DNA for the CDR3 is TGCGCCAGCAGCCAGTGGCGGTCCTACAATGAGCAGTTCTTC. Its translation: CASSQWRSYNEQFF.

This chain connects TRBV7-6 to TRBJ2-7; D may be TRBD2 (6 bases). CDR1 and CDR2 (germline): SGHVS, FNYEAQ. The CDR3 runs 14 residues. The V end lost 4 bases, the J end lost 1 base, and 11 bases lay between the germline ends. The CDR3 region is CASSSDGRSYEQYF. The DNA of the CDR3 is TGTGCCAGCAGCTCGGACGGGAGATCCTACGAGCAGTACTTC.

The rearrangement links TRBV2 to TRBJ2-2; 12 bases are shared with TRBD2. CDR3 size: 14 residues. Germline CDR1 and CDR2: SNHLY and FYNNEI. J lost 8 bases, V lost 6 bases, and 4 bases had no gene match. CDR3: CASRRLAGAGELFF. The CDR3 coding sequence is TGTGCCAGCAGACGACTAGCGGGAGCGGGGGAGCTGTTTTTT.

The V gene is TRBV7-6, the J gene TRBJ2-1; 8 nucleotides agree with TRBD2. Germline CDR1 SGHVS, CDR2 FNYEAQ. There are 14 residues in the CDR3. V was pared by 4 bases and J by 9 bases, with 8 bases of the junction left unmatched. CDR3 protein: CASSSGLVRGEQFF. CDR3 bases: TGTGCCAGCAGCTCGGGACTAGTAAGGGGTGAGCAGTTCTTC.

CDR3 loop: CAIKYGRDREAFF. The CDR3 nucleotides read TGTGCCATCAAATACGGAAGGGACAGGGAAGCTTTCTTT. The V call is TRBV10-3, the J call TRBJ1-1; 8 bases match TRBD1. The CDR3 is 13 amino acids. Looked up from germline, CDR1 is ENHRY and CDR2 is SYGVKD. J was trimmed by 8 bases and V by 7 bases; bases with no gene match: 9.

The chain has TRBV27 and TRBJ1-1; 10 bases match TRBD1. V shed 4 bases and J 0 bases; nucleotides not matched to a gene: 2. The CDR3 covers 15 residues. CDR1 and CDR2 (germline): MNHEY, SMNVEV (reference sequence). This CDR3 is CASSWTGGLNTEAFF. The CDR3 DNA follows: TGTGCCAGCAGTTGGACAGGGGGGTTGAACACTGAAGCTTTCTTT.

Worth noting for this clone: The same CDR3 arises from other DNA sequences in this sample as well. The chain carries TRBV5-1 and TRBJ1-2; 10 nucleotides line up with TRBD1. The CDR3 contains 15 residues. The germline V gene has CDR1 SGHRS and CDR2 YFSETQ. V dropped 0 bases and J dropped 6; count of bases not matched to a gene: 5. In DNA, the CDR3 is TGCGCCAGCAGCTTGGATACCGGGACAGGGGATGGCTACACCTTC. It yields the protein CASSLDTGTGDGYTF.

The chain combines TRBV7-9 with TRBJ2-1; 12 bases are shared with TRBD2. The trim removed 1 base at V and 4 bases at J, leaving 5 bases unmatched. In germline, CDR1 is SEHNR, CDR2 FQNEAQ (reference sequence). The CDR3 totals 17 residues. CDR3 residues: CASSLGGLAGTYNEQFF. The CDR3, as DNA: TGTGCCAGCAGCTTAGGAGGACTAGCGGGGACATACAATGAGCAGTTCTTC.

This chain connects TRBV5-4 to TRBJ1-1, with D possibly being TRBD1 (5 bases). Trimming stripped 10 bases from V and 4 bases from J, with 11 bases between. The germline gives CDR1 SGHNT, CDR2 YYREEE (reference sequence). There are 11 residues in the CDR3. CDR3 in amino acids: CAGGEGTEAFF. For the CDR3, the DNA is TGTGCCGGGGGGGAGGGCACTGAAGCTTTCTTT.

The genes are TRBV7-2 and TRBJ2-3; 9 positions match TRBD1. The germline V gene encodes CDR1 SGHTA and CDR2 FQGNSA. The CDR3 has 15 amino acids. With V trimmed by 5 bases and J by 4 bases, 7 bases remained unmatched. The DNA of the CDR3 is TGTGCCAGCAGCCTCCGGGACAGGGCATCAGATACGCAGTATTTT. Translated: CASSLRDRASDTQYF.

The chain has TRBV7-9 and TRBJ2-7; 8 bases map to TRBD1. Germline V lookup: CDR1 SEHNR, CDR2 FQNEAQ (reference sequence). CDR3 length: 16 amino acids. The ends lost 4 bases at V and 7 bases at J; junction bases unmatched: 15. This CDR3 reads CASSSMVAGGSEEQYF. As DNA, the CDR3 is TGTGCCAGCAGCTCGATGGTGGCAGGGGGCTCGGAGGAGCAGTACTTC.

This rearrangement joins TRBV5-5 to TRBJ2-7; 10 positions match TRBD1. V was pared by 4 bases and J by 3 bases, with 7 bases of the junction left unmatched. The CDR3 is made up of 15 amino acids. Germline loops: CDR1 SGHKS, CDR2 YYEKEE (reference sequence). The CDR3 reads CASSPPGQGFYEQYF. In DNA form, the CDR3 reads TGTGCCAGCAGCCCACCGGGACAGGGGTTCTACGAGCAGTACTTC.

The V call is TRBV5-6, the J call TRBJ2-3; TRBD2 agrees at 8 bases. V lost 1 base, J lost 3 bases, and 7 bases stayed unmatched. Germline V gives CDR1 SGHDT, CDR2 YYEEEE. This CDR3 comprises 16 residues. DNA for the CDR3: TGTGCCAGCAGCTTGTCGATGACTAGCGTAACAGATACGCAGTATTTT. It encodes CASSLSMTSVTDTQYF. Complete variable domain (other parts from reference TRBV5-6 and TRBJ2-3): DAGVTQSPTHLIKTRGQQVTLRCSPKSGHDTVSWYQQALGQGPQFIFQYYEEEERQRGNFPDRFSGHQFPNYSSELNVNALLLGDSALYLCASSLSMTSVTDTQYFGPGTRLTVL.

The chain has TRBV5-1 and TRBJ1-1, with D possibly being TRBD1 (6 bases). The CDR3 spans 12 residues. Deletions cut 4 bases from V and 7 bases from J, with 11 bases between. From germline, CDR1 is SGHRS and CDR2 YFSETQ. The CDR3: CASSQDSNEAFF. CDR3 nucleotides: TGCGCCAGCAGCCAGGACAGTAATGAAGCTTTCTTT. The full variable domain, rest sourced from reference TRBV5-1 and TRBJ1-1, is KAGVTQTPRYLIKTRGQQVTLSCSPISGHRSVSWYQQTPGQGLQFLFEYFSETQRNKGNFPGRFSGRQFSNSRSEMNVSTLELGDSALYLCASSQDSNEAFFGQGTRLTVV.

The chain uses TRBV7-2 and TRBJ2-2; D is perhaps TRBD1 (5 bases). Germline V lookup: CDR1 SGHTA, CDR2 FQGNSA. Trimming took off 7 bases at V and 6 bases at J, with 12 bases between the two ends. CDR3 size: 13 residues. The chain's CDR3 is CASIMQGSGELFF. CDR3 DNA sequence: TGTGCCAGCATCATGCAGGGTTCCGGGGAGCTGTTTTTT.